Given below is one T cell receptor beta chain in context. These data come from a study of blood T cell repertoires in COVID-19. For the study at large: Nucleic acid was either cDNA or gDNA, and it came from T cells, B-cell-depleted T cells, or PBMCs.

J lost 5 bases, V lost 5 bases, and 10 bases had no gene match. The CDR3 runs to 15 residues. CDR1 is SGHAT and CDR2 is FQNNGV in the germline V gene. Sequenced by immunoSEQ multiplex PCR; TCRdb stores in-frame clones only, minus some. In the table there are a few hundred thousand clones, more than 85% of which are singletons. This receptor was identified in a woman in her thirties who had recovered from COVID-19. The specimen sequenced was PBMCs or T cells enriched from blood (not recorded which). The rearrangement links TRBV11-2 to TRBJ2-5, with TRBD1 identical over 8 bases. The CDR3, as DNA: TGTGCCAGCAGCACGAGGACAGGGAGCGGGGAGACCCAGTACTTC. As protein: CASSTRTGSGETQYF.